The T cell receptor beta chain under discussion was sequenced for a study of response to subunit inactivated influenza vaccine. TCRdb called the RT-PCR reads again in MiXCR, with one record for every CDR3 protein. The sample includes about 540,000 distinct CDR3 sequences, under 25% of them seen just once. Germline assignment: CDR1 MNHEY and CDR2 SVGEGT. Trimming pared 2 bases from V and 4 bases from J, leaving 9 bases between. The CDR3 loop spans 13 amino acids. This clonotype was picked up a small number of times. The same sample was also studied in work on T cells expressing NK-cell markers. As that report states: It was by 5'RACE template switching with UMIs that TCR beta cDNA was made. Underlying the TCR beta repertoires were sorted CD3+CD56+NKG2C+, CD3+CD56+NKG2C- and CD3+CD56-NKG2C+ T cells. Seropositivity for HCMV was found in most of the eight sequenced donors, with one seronegative. The sorts in several experiments were restricted to alpha-beta TCR T cells by an anti-gamma-delta TCR antibody. Dominance of the CD3+CD56-NKG2C+ fraction by these clonotypes also held in several donors.

The receptor comes from a man aged 45 to 65 who received an inactivated influenza vaccine. This sequence joins TRBV6-2 or TRBV6-3 and TRBJ2-7; D call uncertain. Sequencing was performed on CD4+ T cells sorted from PBMCs, taken 11 to 12 days after vaccination. CDR3 loop: CASSYEDLYEQYF. The CDR3 DNA reads TGTGCCAGCAGTTACGAGGATTTATACGAGCAGTACTTC.